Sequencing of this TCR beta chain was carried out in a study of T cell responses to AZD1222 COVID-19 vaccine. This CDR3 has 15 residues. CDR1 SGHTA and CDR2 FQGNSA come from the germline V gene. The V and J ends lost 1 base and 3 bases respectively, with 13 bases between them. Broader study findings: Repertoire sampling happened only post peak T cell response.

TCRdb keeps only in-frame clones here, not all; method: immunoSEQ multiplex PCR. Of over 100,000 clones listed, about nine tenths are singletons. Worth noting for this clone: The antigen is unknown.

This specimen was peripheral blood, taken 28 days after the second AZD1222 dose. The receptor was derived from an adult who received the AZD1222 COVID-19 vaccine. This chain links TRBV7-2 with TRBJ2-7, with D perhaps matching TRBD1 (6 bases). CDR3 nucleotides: TGTGCCAGCAGCTTAGAAGATTTACAGGGCTACGAGCAGTACTTC. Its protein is CASSLEDLQGYEQYF. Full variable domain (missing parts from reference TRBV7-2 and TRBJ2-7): GAGVSQSPSNKVTEKGKDVELRCDPISGHTALYWYRQSLGQGLEFLIYFQGNSAPDKSGLPSDRFSAERTGGSVSTLTIQRTQQEDSAVYLCASSLEDLQGYEQYFGPGTRLTVT.